These 23 T cell receptor beta chains came from one sample sequenced in a study of blood T cell repertoires in COVID-19. The method was immunoSEQ multiplex PCR; TCRdb's version includes in-frame clones alone and lacks a portion of them. Among hundreds of thousands of clones listed, 65% to 85% were seen once. Sequenced sample: peripheral blood. The receptors here all came from a woman between 50 and 59 years old with acute or convalescent COVID-19.

The V call is TRBV19, the J call TRBJ2-5; 9 nucleotides match TRBD2. The germline V gene encodes CDR1 LNHDA and CDR2 SQIVND (reference sequence). V shed 4 bases, J shed 5 bases, and the junction held 8 bases outside the gene matches. The CDR3 spans 15 residues. DNA of the CDR3: TGTGCCAGTAGTACCGTAGCGGGAGATTGGGAGACCCAGTACTTC. It yields the protein CASSTVAGDWETQYF.

This chain connects TRBV2 to TRBJ1-1; the D is unclear. The germline gives CDR1 SNHLY, CDR2 FYNNEI. Trimming pared 4 bases from V and 6 bases from J, leaving 18 bases between. The length of the CDR3 is 15 residues. In nucleotides, the CDR3 is TGTGCCAGCAGTGCCGCGTGGGCTACTCGGTCTGAAGCTTTCTTT. The encoded protein is CASSAAWATRSEAFF.

The chain links TRBV29-1 to TRBJ2-5, with 8 bases that match TRBD1. The ends lost 4 bases at V and 4 bases at J; junction bases unmatched: 5. The CDR3 sequence is 13 residues long. Germline V gives CDR1 SQVTM, CDR2 ANQGSEA. The CDR3 DNA follows: TGCAGCGTTGGCGCCAGGGGGCGAGAGACCCAGTACTTC. Translation: CSVGARGRETQYF.

This clone was counted between two and nine times. The J gene is TRBJ2-7, the V gene TRBV2; 7 nucleotides align to TRBD2. The CDR3 has 15 amino acids. V was pared by 7 bases and J by 3 bases, with 12 bases of the junction left unmatched. Germline CDR1 reads SNHLY; CDR2 reads FYNNEI. The CDR3 is CASKDRPSGVYEQYF. The CDR3 DNA is TGTGCCAGCAAGGATCGCCCTAGCGGAGTCTACGAGCAGTACTTC.

The chain combines TRBV5-1 with TRBJ1-2; D remains ambiguous. Germline values: CDR1 SGHRS, CDR2 YFSETQ. The CDR3 is made up of 13 amino acids. V dropped 0 bases and J dropped 10 bases, with 13 bases sitting between them. This CDR3 is CASSLVAGIAYTF. CDR3 bases: TGCGCCAGCAGCTTGGTCGCGGGGATCGCCTACACCTTC.

This chain connects TRBV28 to TRBJ1-2; D unresolved. Germline-derived CDR1 and CDR2 are MDHEN and SYDVKM. The CDR3 totals 16 residues. The V gene lost 2 bases and the J gene lost 0 bases, with 13 bases spanning the gap. The CDR3 reads CASSLSSYLANYGYTF. The CDR3 DNA is TGTGCCAGCAGTTTAAGTTCCTACCTAGCTAACTATGGCTACACCTTC.

The table lists this clone with a few counts. The genes are TRBV5-1 and TRBJ1-4; TRBD1 might be the D (5 bases). Germline V lookup: CDR1 SGHRS, CDR2 YFSETQ. The V and J ends lost 1 base and 3 bases respectively, with 10 bases between them. This CDR3 has 15 residues. CDR3 sequence reads: CASSLNVQANEKLFF. The CDR3 bases are TGCGCCAGCAGCTTGAATGTACAGGCTAATGAAAAACTGTTTTTT.

V usage is TRBV5-1 and J usage is TRBJ1-5, with 8 bases matching TRBD1. This CDR3 contains 15 residues. Trimming at V came to 0 bases and at J to 6 bases, leaving 5 bases not matched to a gene. The germline V gene has CDR1 SGHRS and CDR2 YFSETQ. The chain's CDR3 is CASSLEGTGGQPQHF. The CDR3 nucleotides read TGCGCCAGCAGCTTGGAGGGGACAGGAGGTCAGCCCCAGCATTTT.

V usage is TRBV12-2 and J usage is TRBJ2-7; the D call of TRBD1 is as the table states it, not checked on the DNA. TRBV12-2 is reported as a pseudogene. This CDR3 spans 20 amino acids. DNA for the CDR3: TGTGCAAGTCGCTTAGGTCTCATTGGACAGGGGGCGCAGATTGGCTACGAGCAGTACTTC. This translates into CASRLGLIGQGAQIGYEQYF.

V is TRBV5-1 and J is TRBJ2-1; a possible D gene is TRBD1 (6 bases). The CDR3 has 17 residues. V lost 1 base, J lost 5 bases, and 19 bases lay in between. The germline CDR1 and CDR2 sequences are SGHRS and YFSETQ. Here the CDR3 reads CASSLYDWGQWHNEQFF. In DNA, the CDR3 is TGCGCCAGCAGCTTGTACGACTGGGGGCAGTGGCACAATGAGCAGTTCTTC. Supplemented by reference TRBV5-1 and TRBJ2-1, the full variable domain reads KAGVTQTPRYLIKTRGQQVTLSCSPISGHRSVSWYQQTPGQGLQFLFEYFSETQRNKGNFPGRFSGRQFSNSRSEMNVSTLELGDSALYLCASSLYDWGQWHNEQFFGPGTRLTVL.

This clone was detected once. The chain is built from TRBV24-1 and TRBJ2-3; the D is unclear. The CDR3 contains 12 residues. Per the germline V gene, CDR1 is KGHDR and CDR2 is SFDVKD. Trimming stripped 9 bases from V and 3 bases from J, with 9 bases between. The CDR3 DNA follows: TGTGCCACCGGAGCCCGGACAGATACGCAGTATTTT. This gives the protein CATGARTDTQYF.

The CDR3 spells CASSSRDRGPSSEGTGELFF. The CDR3 nucleotides are TGTGCCAGCAGCTCCCGGGACAGGGGACCGTCCTCTGAGGGCACCGGGGAGCTGTTTTTT. The rearrangement links TRBV5-5 to TRBJ2-2, with TRBD1 identical over 10 bases. This CDR3 has 20 residues. The V segment lost 3 bases and the J segment 4 bases; nucleotides outside the gene matches: 18. Germline lookup yields CDR1 SGHKS and CDR2 YYEKEE (reference sequence).

The chain is built from TRBV29-1 and TRBJ1-2; D is possibly TRBD1 (6 bases). Trimming stripped 4 bases from V and 2 bases from J, with 17 bases between. Germline V gene sequence: CDR1 SQVTM, CDR2 ANQGSEA. CDR3 length equals 15 residues. The CDR3 loop is CSVANRDPNNYGYTF. CDR3 sequence (DNA): TGCAGCGTTGCAAACAGGGACCCTAACAACTATGGCTACACCTTC.

V usage is TRBV28 and J usage is TRBJ2-7; perhaps TRBD1 as D (5 bases). This CDR3 has 14 amino acids. Germline V gene data show CDR1 as MDHEN and CDR2 as SYDVKM. Deletions cut 2 bases from V and 3 bases from J, with 11 bases between. The CDR3 loop is CASSLRGAVYEQYF. The CDR3 bases are TGTGCCAGCAGTTTAAGGGGCGCCGTCTACGAGCAGTACTTC.

This clone has just a few counts. The V and J genes are TRBV2 and TRBJ1-4; D is possibly TRBD1 (6 bases). The CDR3 covers 17 residues. V was pared by 8 bases and J by 4 bases, with 23 bases between. Germline lookup yields CDR1 SNHLY and CDR2 FYNNEI. CDR3 sequence: CASALQGLAGVNEKLFF. CDR3 coding DNA: TGTGCCAGCGCCCTACAGGGACTAGCGGGGGTTAATGAAAAACTGTTTTTT.

The genes are TRBV27 and TRBJ2-1, with D perhaps TRBD1 (6 bases). The ends were cut back, 6 bases at V and 5 bases at J, with 8 bases in the middle. The CDR3 length is 12 residues. In germline, CDR1 is MNHEY, CDR2 SMNVEV (reference sequence). In nucleotides, the CDR3 is TGTGCCAGCAGGGGACAAAACAATGAGCAGTTCTTC. Its translation: CASRGQNNEQFF.

The chain has TRBV7-9 and TRBJ2-3, with D maybe TRBD2 (5 bases). The CDR3 covers 15 residues. Germline-derived CDR1 and CDR2 are SEHNR and FQNEAQ (reference sequence). V was pared by 5 bases and J by 2 bases, with 14 bases between. The DNA for the CDR3 is TGTGCCAGCAGCACGCCGGCTAGCTCCACAGATACGCAGTATTTT. Its protein product is CASSTPASSTDTQYF.

V usage is TRBV12-3 or TRBV12-4 and J usage is TRBJ1-2; no firm D call. This CDR3 has 13 amino acids. V was pared by 1 base and J by 6 bases, with 9 bases between. The CDR3 loop reads CASSLGGLNGYTF. The DNA of the CDR3 is TGTGCCAGCAGTTTAGGAGGGCTGAATGGCTACACCTTC.

This rearrangement joins TRBV6-1 to TRBJ2-7; 9 bases match TRBD2. The V and J ends lost 4 bases and 0 bases, in that order; junction bases with no gene match: 7. CDR1 is MNHNS, CDR2 SASEGT, per germline. The CDR3 runs to 16 residues. DNA for the CDR3: TGTGCCAGCAGTGCGGGACTAGCCTTGGTCTCCTACGAGCAGTACTTC. It translates to CASSAGLALVSYEQYF.

The chain recombines TRBV28 with TRBJ2-3, with 7 bases matching TRBD1. J gave up 1 base and V 2 bases, and 3 bases lay outside the gene matches. CDR1 is MDHEN, CDR2 SYDVKM, per germline. The CDR3 is 15 amino acids. The DNA of the CDR3 is TGTGCCAGCAGTTTAATTGGACAGGGCACAGATACGCAGTATTTT. Its protein is CASSLIGQGTDTQYF.

The chain is built from TRBV27 and TRBJ2-7; TRBD1 aligns across 9 bases. CDR3 length equals 16 residues. V trimming: 3 bases; J trimming: 2 bases; junction bases outside the gene matches: 8. Germline lookup yields CDR1 MNHEY and CDR2 SMNVEV (reference sequence). CDR3 bases: TGTGCCAGCAGTTTCACCCGACAGGGGGAACCCTACGAGCAGTACTTC. It is translated as CASSFTRQGEPYEQYF.

V and J are TRBV20-1 and TRBJ1-1; D is unclear. Germline loops: CDR1 DFQATT, CDR2 SNEGSKA (reference sequence). V dropped 1 base and J dropped 7 bases, with 7 bases sitting between them. The CDR3 runs to 11 residues. CDR3 nucleotide sequence: TGCAGTGCTAGAGGGGCAGGTGAAGCTTTCTTT. Its protein is CSARGAGEAFF.

The chain carries TRBV27 and TRBJ1-5; 8 bases map to TRBD1. This CDR3 contains 18 residues. The ends lost 4 bases at V and 8 bases at J; junction bases unmatched: 19. CDR1 and CDR2 from the germline V gene are MNHEY and SMNVEV (reference sequence). CDR3 sequence reads: CASSSFLQGALLPEPQHF. In DNA, the CDR3 is TGTGCCAGCAGTTCGTTCCTTCAGGGGGCGCTGTTACCAGAGCCCCAGCATTTT.